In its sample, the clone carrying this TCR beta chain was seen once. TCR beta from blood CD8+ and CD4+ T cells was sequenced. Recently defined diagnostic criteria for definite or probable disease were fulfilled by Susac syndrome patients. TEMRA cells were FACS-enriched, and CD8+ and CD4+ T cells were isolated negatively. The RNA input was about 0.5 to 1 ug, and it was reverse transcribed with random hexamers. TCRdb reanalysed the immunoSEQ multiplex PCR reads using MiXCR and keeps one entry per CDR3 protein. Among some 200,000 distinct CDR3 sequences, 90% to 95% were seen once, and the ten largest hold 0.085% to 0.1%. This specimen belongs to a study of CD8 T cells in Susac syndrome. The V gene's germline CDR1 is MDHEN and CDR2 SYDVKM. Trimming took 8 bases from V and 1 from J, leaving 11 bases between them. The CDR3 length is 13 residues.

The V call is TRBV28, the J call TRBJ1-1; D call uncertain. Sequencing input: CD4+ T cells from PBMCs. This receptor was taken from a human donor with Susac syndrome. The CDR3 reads CASRKPGNTEAFF. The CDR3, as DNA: TGTGCCAGCCGTAAACCGGGGAACACTGAAGCTTTCTTT.